This T cell receptor beta chain was observed in a study of cytomegalovirus exposure and HLA in healthy donors. Germline-derived CDR1 and CDR2 are SNHLY and FYNNEI. This CDR3 spans 14 amino acids. V lost 10 bases to trimming and J lost 3 bases; unmatched junction nucleotides: 11. With regard to this clone: Antigen: not known.

Study conclusions and caveats: Reported results showed that the classifier diagnosed cytomegalovirus status with high specificity and sensitivity. There were a few CMV-associated chains whose specificity for CMV antigens was confirmed in vitro. Most sequenced TCRs were rare (though some public TCRs occurred in many donors). The study recorded over 150 TCR beta chains that were cytomegalovirus-associated.

Repertoires were generated with immunoSEQ multiplex PCR, while TCRdb's copy carries only in-frame clones and drops some. The data show about 160,000 clones, 80% to 90% seen once. This clonotype was sampled from a woman aged 18-30 years in good health and CMV-seronegative. Sequencing was performed on PBMCs. The chain uses TRBV2 and TRBJ2-7; TRBD1 matches at 8 bases. CDR3: CATSRDRTFYEQYF. The CDR3 bases are TGTGCCACCTCGAGGGACAGGACCTTCTACGAGCAGTACTTC.